The clone carrying this T cell receptor beta chain was seen repeatedly, ten times or more. Its antigen remains unidentified. Documented time point: longitudinal time-point 2. The data were taken from a study of neurological immune-mediated disorders. The cDNA was generated by 5'RACE with 10-nucleotide random UMIs. One entry per CDR3 protein, called by TCRdb with MiXCR from the 5' RACE reads. Of some 60,000 distinct CDR3 sequences in the sample, about 10% were seen once. Study-wide results and caveats: Sharing of CDR3 amino acid sequences among expanded clones across subjects was absent, suggesting private repertoires in all groups.

CDR1 is DFQATT, CDR2 SNEGSKA, per germline (reference sequence). CDR3 length: 14 amino acids. V shed 1 base and J 9 bases; nucleotides not matched to a gene: 8. This clonotype was obtained from a young man in good health. This chain connects TRBV20-1 to TRBJ2-1, with 8 bases matching TRBD2. Sequences were obtained from PBMCs. CDR3 sequence reads: CSARVSGSLVEQFF. In DNA form, the CDR3 reads TGCAGTGCTAGAGTGAGCGGGAGCCTTGTTGAGCAGTTCTTC.